The 24 T cell receptor beta chains below come from one sample, sequenced in a study of T cell repertoires in cytomegalovirus infection. TCRdb used MiXCR to reprocess the reads, holding one entry per CDR3 protein. The table has roughly 300,000 distinct CDR3 sequences, roughly a quarter seen once. Sequencing was performed on PBMCs. The receptors stem from a human donor in good health (CMV status not recorded). Some clones in this sample may be carry-over from other donors' samples.

This clonotype was seen repeatedly, ten times or more. This chain links TRBV6-1 with TRBJ1-4, with D maybe TRBD1 (6 bases). Germline CDR1 is MNHNS and CDR2 is SASEGT. Trimming cost V 2 bases and J 11 bases, with 18 bases left between them. The CDR3 is 15 residues long. CDR3: CASSEMRGNWGKLFF. CDR3 in DNA: TGTGCCAGCAGTGAAATGAGGGGGAATTGGGGGAAACTGTTTTTT.

The V gene is TRBV20-1, the J gene TRBJ2-5, with a tentative D call TRBD1 (5 bases). The CDR3 covers 12 residues. V dropped 1 base and J dropped 7 bases, with 10 bases sitting between them. In germline, CDR1 is DFQATT, CDR2 SNEGSKA (reference sequence). The CDR3 DNA reads TGCAGTGCTAGAGCCCCAGGGCCGACCCAGTACTTC. Its protein is CSARAPGPTQYF.

This clonotype was picked up many times. V usage is TRBV7-2 and J usage is TRBJ1-3; possibly TRBD1 for D (5 bases). The germline CDR1 and CDR2 sequences are SGHTA and FQGNSA. CDR3 length: 16 amino acids. V lost 2 bases and J lost 3, with 14 bases in between. CDR3 DNA: TGTGCCAGCAGCTTAAGAGGACAACCTCTTGGAAACACCATATATTTT. Translated: CASSLRGQPLGNTIYF.

The chain carries TRBV18 and TRBJ1-2, with D perhaps matching TRBD1 (6 bases). Deletions cut 1 base from V and 2 bases from J, with 11 bases between. This CDR3 has 15 residues. CDR1 and CDR2 (germline): KGHSH, LQKENI. The CDR3 nucleotides read TGTGCCAGCTCACCACAGGGGGGCTTAAACTATGGCTACACCTTC. The encoded protein is CASSPQGGLNYGYTF. Variable domain in full (rest from reference TRBV18 and TRBJ1-2): NAGVMQNPRHLVRRRGQEARLRCSPMKGHSHVYWYRQLPEEGLKFMVYLQKENIIDESGMPKERFSAEFPKEGPSILRIQQVVRGDSAAYFCASSPQGGLNYGYTFGSGTRLTVV.

The chain employs TRBV7-2 and TRBJ1-4, with D unresolved. Germline V CDR1 and CDR2: SGHTA, FQGNSA. The CDR3 contains 14 residues. V was pared by 3 bases and J by 3 bases, with 8 bases between. The CDR3, as DNA: TGTGCCAGCAGCTTTCTTCCCCCTAATGAAAAACTGTTTTTT. Translation gives CASSFLPPNEKLFF. Filled out from reference TRBV7-2 and TRBJ1-4, the complete variable domain reads GAGVSQSPSNKVTEKGKDVELRCDPISGHTALYWYRQSLGQGLEFLIYFQGNSAPDKSGLPSDRFSAERTGGSVSTLTIQRTQQEDSAVYLCASSFLPPNEKLFFGSGTQLSVL.

The rearrangement joins TRBV10-3 to TRBJ2-3; 11 nucleotides agree with TRBD1. Germline V gene lookup returns CDR1 ENHRY and CDR2 SYGVKD. The CDR3 is made up of 15 amino acids. The ends lost 5 bases at V and 2 bases at J; junction bases unmatched: 3. The DNA of the CDR3 is TGTGCCATCAGTCCGGACAGGGGGCACACAGATACGCAGTATTTT. Residues: CAISPDRGHTDTQYF.

This clonotype has more than one count but fewer than ten. V gene TRBV7-2 combines with J gene TRBJ2-1; D gene uncertain. The CDR3 consists of 13 residues. Germline CDR1 reads SGHTA; CDR2 reads FQGNSA. Trimming left V 3 bases short and J 7 bases short, with 10 bases between. The CDR3 reads CASSFRWENEQFF. The CDR3 nucleotides are TGTGCCAGCAGCTTCAGGTGGGAAAATGAGCAGTTCTTC.

This clonotype was observed a few times. The J gene is TRBJ2-3, the V gene TRBV5-1; D may be TRBD1 or TRBD2 (6 bases each). V was pared by 0 bases and J by 5 bases, with 10 bases between. The germline CDR1 and CDR2 sequences are SGHRS and YFSETQ. The CDR3 is 14 residues long. CDR3 sequence: CASSLEGGKDTQYF. The DNA of the CDR3 is TGCGCCAGCAGCTTGGAGGGGGGCAAAGATACGCAGTATTTT.

The rearrangement joins TRBV5-8 to TRBJ2-2; D is ambiguous. The CDR3 loop spans 15 amino acids. V was pared by 5 bases and J by 1 base, with 12 bases between. Germline V gene sequence: CDR1 SGHTS, CDR2 YDEGEE. CDR3 sequence: CASSVGEVNTGELFF. DNA for the CDR3: TGTGCCAGCAGTGTCGGCGAGGTGAACACCGGGGAGCTGTTTTTT. Drawing the rest from reference TRBV5-8 and TRBJ2-2, the complete variable domain is EAGVTQSPTHLIKTRGQQATLRCSPISGHTSVYWYQQALGLGLQFLLWYDEGEERNRGNFPPRFSGRQFPNYSSELNVNALELEDSALYLCASSVGEVNTGELFFGEGSRLTVL.

V and J are TRBV20-1 and TRBJ1-6; D might be TRBD1 (6 bases). The CDR3 loop spans 13 amino acids. Per the germline V gene, CDR1 is DFQATT and CDR2 is SNEGSKA (reference sequence). V gave up 6 bases and J gave up 11 bases, with 17 bases separating them. The CDR3: CSAPMGAEAPLHF. CDR3 nucleotide sequence: TGCAGTGCCCCGATGGGGGCAGAGGCACCCCTCCACTTT.

The rearrangement uses TRBV19 and TRBJ2-4, with TRBD1 identical over 10 bases. Germline V CDR1 and CDR2: LNHDA, SQIVND (reference sequence). J was trimmed by 6 bases and V by 6 bases; bases with no gene match: 8. The CDR3 runs 15 residues. As DNA, the CDR3 is TGTGCCAGTAGGGAGCCGGGACAGGGGACAAACATTCAGTACTTC. It specifies CASREPGQGTNIQYF.

The rearrangement joins TRBV20-1 to TRBJ2-7, with 8 bases fitting TRBD2. The CDR3 extends over 14 amino acids. With V trimmed by 3 bases and J by 6 bases, 10 bases remained unmatched. Germline CDR1 DFQATT, CDR2 SNEGSKA (reference sequence). CDR3 nucleotides: TGCAGTGCTAGCGGGAGGGCCTGGGTCAGCGAGCAGTACTTC. Its translation is CSASGRAWVSEQYF.

This chain joins TRBV20-1 and TRBJ1-1; 7 nucleotides align to TRBD1. Germline V gene sequence: CDR1 DFQATT, CDR2 SNEGSKA (reference sequence). The CDR3 runs to 14 residues. The ends lost 2 bases at V and 1 base at J; junction bases unmatched: 4. CDR3 nucleotide sequence: TGCAGTGCTAGACGTGGACAGGCGAACACTGAAGCTTTCTTT. This translates into CSARRGQANTEAFF.

This clonotype was picked up many times. The rearrangement links TRBV11-2 to TRBJ1-1, with D tentatively TRBD1 (5 bases). Trimming took 3 bases from V and 11 from J, leaving 13 bases between them. The germline CDR1 and CDR2 sequences are SGHAT and FQNNGV. The length of the CDR3 is 12 residues. DNA for the CDR3: TGTGCCAGCAGCTTCCGGGCCGAGGGGGCTTTCTTT. It encodes CASSFRAEGAFF.

The chain joins TRBV20-1 to TRBJ2-3; D remains ambiguous. CDR3 size: 14 residues. V lost 3 bases and J 2 bases, leaving 12 bases between the germline ends. Germline V gene sequence: CDR1 DFQATT, CDR2 SNEGSKA (reference sequence). CDR3 DNA sequence: TGCAGTGCTAGCGGGCTGACTTACACAGATACGCAGTATTTT. Its translation: CSASGLTYTDTQYF.

The genes are TRBV27 and TRBJ2-4; 7 positions match TRBD1. V dropped 6 bases and J dropped 0; count of bases not matched to a gene: 11. Germline V gene sequence: CDR1 MNHEY, CDR2 SMNVEV (reference sequence). This CDR3 is 17 amino acids long. Here the CDR3 DNA reads TGTGCCAGCAGGCGAATCTACCGACAGGGAGCCAAAAACATTCAGTACTTC. Its protein product is CASRRIYRQGAKNIQYF.

J is TRBJ1-6 and V is TRBV4-1; tentative D call: TRBD1 (5 bases). V shed 1 base and J shed 3 bases, with 10 bases lying between them. Germline V gene data show CDR1 as MGHRA and CDR2 as YSYEKL. This CDR3 is built from 16 residues. The CDR3 coding sequence is TGCGCCAGCAGCCAAGGAGGACACCGCTATAATTCACCCCTCCACTTT. Amino acid sequence: CASSQGGHRYNSPLHF.

This clonotype was picked up one time. The V and J genes are TRBV6-2 or TRBV6-3 and TRBJ1-5; TRBD1 matches at 7 bases. Trimming removed 5 bases from V and 2 bases from J; junction bases left unmatched: 3. The V gene's germline CDR1 is MNHEY and CDR2 SVGEGT. The CDR3 length is 14 residues. Written as DNA, the CDR3 is TGTGCCAGCAGTAACAGGGGAGGCAATCAGCCCCAGCATTTT. It codes for CASSNRGGNQPQHF.

This chain joins TRBV7-2 and TRBJ2-2; D is possibly TRBD1 or TRBD2 (5 bases each). The CDR3 contains 16 residues. Germline loops: CDR1 SGHTA, CDR2 FQGNSA. Trimming shortened V by 3 bases and J by 2 bases, and 13 bases separated the two germline ends. The CDR3 loop reads CASSLSTGANTGELFF. Written as DNA, the CDR3 is TGTGCCAGCAGCTTGTCCACCGGGGCTAACACCGGGGAGCTGTTTTTT.

This clonotype has just a few counts. The genes are TRBV19 and TRBJ1-5; D is ambiguous. There are 17 residues in the CDR3. V lost 3 bases and J 0 bases, leaving 15 bases between the germline ends. CDR1 is LNHDA and CDR2 is SQIVND in the germline V gene (reference sequence). The CDR3 region is CASSIYGRAYSNQPQHF. In DNA, the CDR3 is TGTGCCAGTAGTATTTATGGCAGAGCTTATAGCAATCAGCCCCAGCATTTT. Full variable domain (missing parts from reference TRBV19 and TRBJ1-5): DGGITQSPKYLFRKEGQNVTLSCEQNLNHDAMYWYRQDPGQGLRLIYYSQIVNDFQKGDIAEGYSVSREKKESFPLTVTSAQKNPTAFYLCASSIYGRAYSNQPQHFGDGTRLSIL.

This clonotype has just a few counts. The chain carries TRBV25-1 and TRBJ2-7; D is possibly TRBD2 (5 bases). CDR1 MGHDK and CDR2 SYGVNS come from the germline V gene. This CDR3 spans 16 amino acids. V gave up 2 bases and J gave up 2 bases, with 16 bases separating them. CDR3 sequence: CASSETGRARPYEQYF. The CDR3 DNA follows: TGTGCCAGCAGTGAAACTGGGCGGGCGCGTCCCTACGAGCAGTACTTC.

In this sample, this clonotype turned up many times. The gene calls are TRBV7-2 and TRBJ2-5, with TRBD2 identical over 12 bases. The CDR3 is made up of 16 amino acids. The V segment lost 5 bases and the J segment 5 bases; nucleotides outside the gene matches: 9. Germline loops: CDR1 SGHTA, CDR2 FQGNSA. The CDR3 DNA follows: TGTGCCAGCAGCCTCGGACTAGCGGGGAACGGGGAGACCCAGTACTTC. Residues: CASSLGLAGNGETQYF. The variable domain in full, completed from reference TRBV7-2 and TRBJ2-5, reads GAGVSQSPSNKVTEKGKDVELRCDPISGHTALYWYRQSLGQGLEFLIYFQGNSAPDKSGLPSDRFSAERTGGSVSTLTIQRTQQEDSAVYLCASSLGLAGNGETQYFGPGTRLLVL.

The V gene is TRBV28, the J gene TRBJ1-1, with a weak D call TRBD1 (5 bases). The CDR3 runs to 13 residues. The germline V gene encodes CDR1 MDHEN and CDR2 SYDVKM. V lost 11 bases and J lost 4, with 17 bases in between. DNA of the CDR3: TGTGCCTGCTGGGGCGGGCTCTCCACTGAAGCTTTCTTT. It codes for CACWGGLSTEAFF.

This clonotype has ten or more counts. The chain joins TRBV7-2 to TRBJ1-5; 7 bases fit TRBD1. Trimming at V came to 5 bases and at J to 3 bases, leaving 10 bases not matched to a gene. CDR1 is SGHTA and CDR2 is FQGNSA in the germline V gene. This CDR3 is 16 amino acids long. The CDR3 nucleotides are TGTGCCAGCAGCGCAAACCAGGGGGGCAACAATCAGCCCCAGCATTTT. Amino acid sequence: CASSANQGGNNQPQHF.